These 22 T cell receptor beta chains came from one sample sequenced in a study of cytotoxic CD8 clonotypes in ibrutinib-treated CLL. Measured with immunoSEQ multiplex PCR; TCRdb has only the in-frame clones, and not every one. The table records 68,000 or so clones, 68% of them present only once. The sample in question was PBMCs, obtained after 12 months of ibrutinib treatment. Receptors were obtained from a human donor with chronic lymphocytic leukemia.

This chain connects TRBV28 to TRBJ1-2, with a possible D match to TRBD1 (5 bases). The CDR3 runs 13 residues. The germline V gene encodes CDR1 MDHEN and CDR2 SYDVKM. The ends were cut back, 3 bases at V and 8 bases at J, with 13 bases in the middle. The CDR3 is CASSLGGSQGYTF. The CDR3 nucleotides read TGTGCCAGCAGTTTGGGGGGATCACAAGGCTACACCTTC.

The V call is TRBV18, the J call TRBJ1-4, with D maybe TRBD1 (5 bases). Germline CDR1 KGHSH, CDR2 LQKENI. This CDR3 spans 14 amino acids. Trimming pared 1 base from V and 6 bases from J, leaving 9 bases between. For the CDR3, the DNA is TGTGCCAGCTCACCACGCGTCAGGGATGAAAAACTGTTTTTT. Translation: CASSPRVRDEKLFF.

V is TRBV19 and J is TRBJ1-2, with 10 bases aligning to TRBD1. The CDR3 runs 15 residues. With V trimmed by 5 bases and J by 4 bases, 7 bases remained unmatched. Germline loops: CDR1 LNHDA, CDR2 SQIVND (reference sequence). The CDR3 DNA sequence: TGTGCCAGTAGTGGACCGGGACAGGGGTTCTATGGCTACACCTTC. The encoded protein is CASSGPGQGFYGYTF.

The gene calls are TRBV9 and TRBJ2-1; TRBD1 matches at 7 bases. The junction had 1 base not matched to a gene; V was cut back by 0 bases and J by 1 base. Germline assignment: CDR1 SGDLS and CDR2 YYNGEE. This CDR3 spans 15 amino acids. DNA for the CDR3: TGTGCCAGCAGCGTAGCGACAGGGTCCTACAATGAGCAGTTCTTC. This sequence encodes CASSVATGSYNEQFF.

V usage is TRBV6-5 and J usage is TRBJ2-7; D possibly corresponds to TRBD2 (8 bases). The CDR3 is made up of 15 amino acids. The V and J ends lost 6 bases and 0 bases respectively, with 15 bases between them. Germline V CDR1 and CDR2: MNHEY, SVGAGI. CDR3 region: CASSLGRGLSYEQYF. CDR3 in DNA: TGTGCCAGCAGCCTCGGGAGGGGGCTCTCCTACGAGCAGTACTTC.

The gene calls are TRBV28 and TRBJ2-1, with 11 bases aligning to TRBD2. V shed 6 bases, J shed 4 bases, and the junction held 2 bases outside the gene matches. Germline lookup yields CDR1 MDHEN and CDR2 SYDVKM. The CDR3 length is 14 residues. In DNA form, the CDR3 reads TGTGCCAGCAGACTAGCGGGGGATTACAATGAGCAGTTCTTC. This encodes CASRLAGDYNEQFF.

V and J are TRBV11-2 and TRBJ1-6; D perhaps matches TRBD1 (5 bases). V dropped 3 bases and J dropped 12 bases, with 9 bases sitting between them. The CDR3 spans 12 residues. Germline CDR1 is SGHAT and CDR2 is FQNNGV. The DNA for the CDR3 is TGTGCCAGCAGCTTCCACGGGGGACCCCTCCACTTT. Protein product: CASSFHGGPLHF.

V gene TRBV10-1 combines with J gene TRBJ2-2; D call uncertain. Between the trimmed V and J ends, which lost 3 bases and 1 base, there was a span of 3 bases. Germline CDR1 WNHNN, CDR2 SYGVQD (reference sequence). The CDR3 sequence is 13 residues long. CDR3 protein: CASSERNTGELFF. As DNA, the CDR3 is TGCGCCAGCAGTGAAAGGAACACCGGGGAGCTGTTTTTT.

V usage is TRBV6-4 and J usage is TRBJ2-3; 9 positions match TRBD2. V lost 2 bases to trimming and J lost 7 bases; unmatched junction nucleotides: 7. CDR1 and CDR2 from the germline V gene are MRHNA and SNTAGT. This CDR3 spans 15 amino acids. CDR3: CASSDGSGGKNTQYF. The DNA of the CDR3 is TGTGCCAGCAGTGACGGCAGCGGGGGGAAAAATACGCAGTATTTT.

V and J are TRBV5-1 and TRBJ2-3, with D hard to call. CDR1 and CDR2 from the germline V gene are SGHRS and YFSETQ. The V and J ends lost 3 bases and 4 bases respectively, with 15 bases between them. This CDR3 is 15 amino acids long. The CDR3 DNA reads TGCGCCAGCAGCTCGGACGGACGGAGACCAGATACGCAGTATTTT. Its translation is CASSSDGRRPDTQYF.

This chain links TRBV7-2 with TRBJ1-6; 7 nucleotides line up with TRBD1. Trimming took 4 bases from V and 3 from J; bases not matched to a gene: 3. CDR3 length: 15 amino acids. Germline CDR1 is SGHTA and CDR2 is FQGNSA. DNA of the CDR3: TGTGCCAGCAGCTCGGGACAGTACTATAATTCACCCCTCCACTTT. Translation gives CASSSGQYYNSPLHF.

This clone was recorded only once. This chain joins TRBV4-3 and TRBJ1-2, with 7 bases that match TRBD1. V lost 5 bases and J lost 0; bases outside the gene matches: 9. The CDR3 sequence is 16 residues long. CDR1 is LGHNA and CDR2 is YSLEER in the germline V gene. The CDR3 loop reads CASSYDTGTANYGYTF. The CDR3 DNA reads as TGCGCCAGCAGCTATGATACCGGGACAGCTAACTATGGCTACACCTTC.

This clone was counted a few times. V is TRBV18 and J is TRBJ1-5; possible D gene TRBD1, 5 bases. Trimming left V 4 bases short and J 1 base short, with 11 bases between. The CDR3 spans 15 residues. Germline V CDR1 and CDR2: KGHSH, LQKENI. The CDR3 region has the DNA TGTGCCAGCTCACGCGGAGAGGGGAGCAATCAGCCCCAGCATTTT. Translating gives CASSRGEGSNQPQHF.

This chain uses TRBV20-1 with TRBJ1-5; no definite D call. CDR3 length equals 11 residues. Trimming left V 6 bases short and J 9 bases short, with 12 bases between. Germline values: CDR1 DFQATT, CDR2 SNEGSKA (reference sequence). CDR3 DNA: TGCAGTGCGGGTAGAAATGGGCCCCAGCATTTT. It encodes CSAGRNGPQHF.

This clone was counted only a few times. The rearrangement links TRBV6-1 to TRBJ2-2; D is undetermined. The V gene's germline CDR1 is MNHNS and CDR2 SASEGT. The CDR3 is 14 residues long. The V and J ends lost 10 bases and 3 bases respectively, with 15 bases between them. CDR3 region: CATKLGPYTGELFF. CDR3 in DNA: TGTGCCACCAAACTCGGCCCTTACACCGGGGAGCTGTTTTTT.

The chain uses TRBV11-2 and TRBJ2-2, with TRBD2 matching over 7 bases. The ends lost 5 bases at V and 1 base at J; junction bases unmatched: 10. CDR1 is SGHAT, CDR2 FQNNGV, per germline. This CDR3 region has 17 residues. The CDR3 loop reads CASSPRPSGVNTGELFF. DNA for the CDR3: TGTGCCAGCAGCCCCCGCCCAAGCGGGGTGAACACCGGGGAGCTGTTTTTT.

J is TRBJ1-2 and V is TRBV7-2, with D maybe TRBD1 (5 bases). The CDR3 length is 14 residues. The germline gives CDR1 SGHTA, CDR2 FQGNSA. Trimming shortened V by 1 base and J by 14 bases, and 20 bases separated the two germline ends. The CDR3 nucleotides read TGTGCCAGCAGCTTAGACCAGGGCTCTACGGCTAGGACCTTC. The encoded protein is CASSLDQGSTARTF.

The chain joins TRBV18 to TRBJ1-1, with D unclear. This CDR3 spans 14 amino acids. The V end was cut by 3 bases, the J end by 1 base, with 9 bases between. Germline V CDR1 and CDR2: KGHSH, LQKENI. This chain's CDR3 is CASSPEQTNTEAFF. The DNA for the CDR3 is TGTGCCAGCTCACCGGAGCAGACGAACACTGAAGCTTTCTTT.

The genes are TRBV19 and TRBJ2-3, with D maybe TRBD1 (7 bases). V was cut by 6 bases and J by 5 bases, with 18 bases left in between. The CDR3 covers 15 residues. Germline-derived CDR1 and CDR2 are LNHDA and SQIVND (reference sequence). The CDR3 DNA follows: TGTGCCAGTAGAGGGGGCAGGGCCGGGGGAGATACGCAGTATTTT. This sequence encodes CASRGGRAGGDTQYF. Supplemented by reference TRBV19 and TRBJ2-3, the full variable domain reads DGGITQSPKYLFRKEGQNVTLSCEQNLNHDAMYWYRQDPGQGLRLIYYSQIVNDFQKGDIAEGYSVSREKKESFPLTVTSAQKNPTAFYLCASRGGRAGGDTQYFGPGTRLTVL.

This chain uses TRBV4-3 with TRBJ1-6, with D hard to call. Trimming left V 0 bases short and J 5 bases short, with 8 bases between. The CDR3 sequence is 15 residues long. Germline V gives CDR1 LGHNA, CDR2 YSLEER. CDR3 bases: TGCGCCAGCAGCCAAGATGCCGAGAATAATTCACCCCTCCACTTT. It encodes CASSQDAENNSPLHF.

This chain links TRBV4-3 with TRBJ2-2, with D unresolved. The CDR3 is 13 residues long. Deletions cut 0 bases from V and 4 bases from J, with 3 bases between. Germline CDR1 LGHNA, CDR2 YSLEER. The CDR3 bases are TGCGCCAGCAGCCAAGAGACCACCGGGGAGCTGTTTTTT. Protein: CASSQETTGELFF.

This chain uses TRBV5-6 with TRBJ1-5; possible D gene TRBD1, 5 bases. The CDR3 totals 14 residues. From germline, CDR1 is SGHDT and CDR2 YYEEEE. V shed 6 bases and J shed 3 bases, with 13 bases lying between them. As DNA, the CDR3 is TGTGCCAGCAAGGGTGTGGGGCTCAATCAGCCCCAGCATTTT. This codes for CASKGVGLNQPQHF.